The entry below describes one TCR beta chain. Its specific antigen is unknown. Base qualities were left out, and no much larger clone turns up one base away. This entry is derived from a study of blood T cell repertoires in COVID-19 (dated by TCRdb to about 2020). General notes on the study: Samples from collaborators originated in the United States, Italy and Spain and spanned both the acute and convalescent phases of COVID-19. The material from the prospective study consisted of cDNA or gDNA derived from T cells, B-cell-depleted T cells, or PBMCs. Deeply sampled blood TCRbeta repertoires from subjects exposed to, actively infected with, or recovered from COVID-19 were included in the dataset. The repertoires were released in a freely available public database meant as a resource for research on the immune response to SARS-CoV-2. Samples came from the ongoing ImmuneRACE study (first 160 participants) plus 1,254 subjects from 6 global collaborators. Sample metadata almost always included a de-identified subject ID, COVID-19 status, age in years and sex. HLA class I and class II types, where available, came from metadata supplied by the sample provider rather than from assay-based typing. Points the paper makes about the study in general: The quantity of clinical and demographic metadata differed by source and by participant and was supplied without curation.

Whole blood was collected in K2EDTA tubes by collaborating institutions according to the institutions' own protocols. For TCRbeta analysis, collaborator samples were shipped as frozen whole blood, as isolated PBMCs, or as DNA extracted from either sample type. The immunoSEQ Assay, a bias-controlled multiplex PCR, was used to amplify TCRbeta CDR3 regions from genomic DNA. On the authors' methods: Within the assay, amplification of reference gene primers was used to estimate how many nucleated cells each sample contained. To quantify the absolute abundance of each unique TCRbeta CDR3 rearrangement, sequence reads were collapsed and filtered. For each sample, productive Simpson clonality was calculated as the square root of Simpson's diversity index across productive rearrangements. TCRdb took this table from immuneACCESS and kept in-frame rearrangements with V and J called. Such tables lack part of the clones; where checked against another copy, unresolved V genes explain under half of the gap, and the rest is unexplained. That table furnishes V, J and clone size, whereas the DNA furnished D and trimming. The sample table lists roughly 100,000 clones, roughly 90% of them with a count of one. Of the sample, 5% to 6.5% falls within the top ten clones.

Trimming costs V 5 bases and J 4 bases, and their ends lie 9 bases apart. CDR1 and CDR2 are drawn from the germline V gene: SGHTA, FQGNSA. The CDR3, cysteine through phenylalanine, is 12 amino acids long. Only the CDR3 DNA stays, 36 bases, in frame from base 1. The receptor's source is a human donor in a cohort sampled during active COVID-19. The rearrangement combines TRBV7-2 with TRBJ2-7, with TRBD1 tentatively as D gene (5 bases match). Sample: peripheral blood. The DNA is TGTGCCAGCAGCCCAGGGTATTACGAGCAGTACTTC. Its amino acids are CASSPGYYEQYF.